This T cell receptor (beta chain) was sequenced in a study of blood T cell repertoires in COVID-19. The CDR3 length is 13 residues. CDR1 and CDR2 from the germline V gene are WNHNN and SYGVQD (reference sequence). Trimming stripped 4 bases from V and 5 bases from J, with 11 bases between. Grouping used clinical history reported by participants in a survey and questionnaire. As handled by the study authors: Amplification with reference gene primers provided the estimates of nucleated cell counts. This table comes from immunoSEQ multiplex PCR, and its TCRdb copy is limited to in-frame clones, with some not included. That table furnishes V, J and clone size, whereas the DNA furnished D and trimming. Found here are roughly 340,000 clones, 80% to 90% of them singletons; the top ten hold roughly 0.99%.

What was sequenced was PBMCs or T cells enriched from blood (not recorded which). The receptor was derived from a man aged 18-30 years who had recovered from COVID-19. The chain is built from TRBV10-1 and TRBJ1-2, with D uncertain. The CDR3 here is CASSASRVYGYTF. CDR3 DNA sequence: TGCGCCAGCAGTGCGAGTCGGGTTTATGGCTACACCTTC.